This T cell receptor (beta chain) was sequenced for a study of blood T cell repertoires in COVID-19. Study-level background: Acute and convalescent COVID-19 specimens originated in the United States, Italy and Spain. Nucleic acid was either cDNA or gDNA, and it came from T cells, B-cell-depleted T cells, or PBMCs.

The assay was immunoSEQ multiplex PCR, and TCRdb's table has in-frame clones only and misses some. In the table there are 250,000 or so clones, 85% to 95% of which are singletons. Recruits, aged roughly 18 to 90 years, lived in about two dozen US areas. Assignment of participants to cohorts was predicated upon participant-reported clinical history. This CDR3 has 16 residues. V shed 2 bases and J 5 bases; nucleotides not matched to a gene: 8. Germline values: CDR1 MDHEN, CDR2 SYDVKM. The chain uses TRBV28 and TRBJ1-1; TRBD1 aligns across 10 bases. The receptor was derived from a man in his forties who had been exposed to COVID-19. The specimen was PBMCs or T cells enriched from blood (not recorded which). The CDR3 is CASSLGSGTGVTEAFF. CDR3 nucleotide sequence: TGTGCCAGCAGTTTAGGGTCCGGGACAGGGGTAACTGAAGCTTTCTTT.